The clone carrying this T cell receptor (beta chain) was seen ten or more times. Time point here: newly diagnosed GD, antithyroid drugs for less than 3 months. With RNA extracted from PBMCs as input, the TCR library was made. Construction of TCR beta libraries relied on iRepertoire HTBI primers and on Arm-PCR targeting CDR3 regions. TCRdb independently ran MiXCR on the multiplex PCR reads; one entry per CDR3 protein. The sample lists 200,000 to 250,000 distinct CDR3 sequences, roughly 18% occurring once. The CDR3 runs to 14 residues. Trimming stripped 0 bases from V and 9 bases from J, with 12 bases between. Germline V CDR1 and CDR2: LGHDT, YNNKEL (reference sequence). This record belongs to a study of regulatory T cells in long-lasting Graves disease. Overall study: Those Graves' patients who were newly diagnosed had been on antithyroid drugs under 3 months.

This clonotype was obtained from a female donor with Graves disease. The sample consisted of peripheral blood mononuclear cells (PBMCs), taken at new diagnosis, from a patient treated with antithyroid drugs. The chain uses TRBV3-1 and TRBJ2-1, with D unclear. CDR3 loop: CASSQDPGSPEQFF. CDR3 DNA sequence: TGTGCCAGCAGCCAAGATCCGGGTAGCCCTGAGCAGTTCTTC.